The rows below give T cell receptor beta chains drawn from one sample of a study of shared clonotypes between healthy human individuals. Profiling relied on immunoSEQ multiplex PCR, and the TCRdb table lists in-frame clones only, not all of them. The repertoire holds more than 2 million clones, with about 94% as singletons. The sample taken for sequencing was naive CD4+ T cells sorted from blood. The receptors derive from a man between 18 and 35 years old in good health. Both conserved end residues are part of each CDR3. A D gene is named only where the DNA matches it firmly. Some rows have no size entry. The others give once, few or many, or a class for an expanded clone.

clone size	V gene	D gene	J gene	CDR3 DNA	CDR3 protein
-	TRBV7-9	-	TRBJ1-6	TGTGCCAGCACCGCGACAGTTATGTACAATTCACCCCTCCACTTT	CASTATVMYNSPLHF
-	TRBV18	-	TRBJ2-1	TGTGCCAGCTCACCACCGAACGGGAGAGGTGCCAATGAGCAGTTCTTC	CASSPPNGRGANEQFF
once	TRBV28	-	TRBJ1-5	TGTGCCAGCAGTTTAATCTCACAGAGCCGGAATCAGCCCCAGCATTTT	CASSLISQSRNQPQHF
-	TRBV27	-	TRBJ1-2	TGTGCCAGCAGTTTGGGAGGGCCGGACTCAGGGGGCTACACCTTC	CASSLGGPDSGGYTF
-	TRBV27	TRBD1	TRBJ2-7	TGTGCCAGCAGTCGCAGGGAGCAACAGGGGAACGAGCAGTACTTC	CASSRREQQGNEQYF
-	TRBV25-1	-	TRBJ2-7	TGTGCCAGCAGTGAGTCTACAGTTCTGGGGGGCGAGCAGTACTTC	CASSESTVLGGEQYF
-	TRBV5-1	-	TRBJ1-3	TGCGCCAGCAGCATAGGTGGGCAGGGCTCTGGAAACACCATATATTTT	CASSIGGQGSGNTIYF
-	TRBV2	TRBD1	TRBJ2-3	TGTGCCAGCAGGGTGGACAGGGGGGCAGATACGCAGTATTTT	CASRVDRGADTQYF
-	TRBV6-5	TRBD2	TRBJ2-3	TGTGCCAGCAGTCGACTAGCGGGAGATACGCAGTATTTT	CASSRLAGDTQYF
once	TRBV6-5	-	TRBJ2-1	TGTGCCAGCAGGCAACGGACGGTCAATGAGCAGTTCTTC	CASRQRTVNEQFF
-	TRBV6-1	-	TRBJ2-7	TGTGCCAGCAGTTCGGACGGAAGGAGCTCCTACGAGCAGTACTTC	CASSSDGRSSYEQYF
-	TRBV9	TRBD1	TRBJ2-2	TGTGCCAGCAGCGCCCTTCTACAGGGGACCGGGGAGCTGTTTTTT	CASSALLQGTGELFF
-	TRBV2	TRBD1	TRBJ2-1	TGTGCCAGCAGTCGGGACAGAAACAATGAGCAGTTCTTC	CASSRDRNNEQFF
-	TRBV27	-	TRBJ1-1	TGTGCCAGCAGGAACACAACGAACACTGAAGCTTTCTTT	CASRNTTNTEAFF
-	TRBV25-1	-	TRBJ1-4	TGTGCCAGCAGCCCACCGGGGGGCACTAATGAAAAACTGTTTTTT	CASSPPGGTNEKLFF
-	TRBV6-5	TRBD1	TRBJ2-1	TGTGCCAGCAGCAGACAGGGGAACAGTGAGCAGTTCTTC	CASSRQGNSEQFF
-	TRBV2	-	TRBJ1-2	TGTGCCAGCAGTGAAAATCTGAGACAGCTCTATGGCTACACCTTC	CASSENLRQLYGYTF
-	TRBV25-1	-	TRBJ1-4	TGTGCCAGCAAGTCGGGGTACACTAATGAAAAACTGTTTTTT	CASKSGYTNEKLFF
-	TRBV28	-	TRBJ1-1	TGTGCCAGCAGTTTGCCGAACACTGAAGCTTTCTTT	CASSLPNTEAFF
-	TRBV25-1	TRBD1	TRBJ1-2	TGTGCCAGCAGTAACATGGGACAGACCTATGGCTACACCTTC	CASSNMGQTYGYTF
-	TRBV14	TRBD2	TRBJ2-7	TGTGCCAGCAGCCAAGATTACCTAGCGGTCTCCTACGAGCAGTACTTC	CASSQDYLAVSYEQYF
once	TRBV10-3	-	TRBJ2-2	TGTGCCATCAGGGACCAATTGTTAGCCACCGGGGAGCTGTTTTTT	CAIRDQLLATGELFF
-	TRBV10-1	TRBD1	TRBJ2-2	TGCGCCAGCAGTGACGGGACAGGGTTACTCACCGGGGAGCTGTTTTTT	CASSDGTGLLTGELFF
-	TRBV10-3	-	TRBJ2-3	TGTGCCTCAGATACGCAGTATTTT	CASDTQYF
-	TRBV6-5	TRBD1	TRBJ1-6	TGTGCCAGCAGTAGACAGGGGGAGAACTCACCCCTCCACTTT	CASSRQGENSPLHF
-	TRBV9	TRBD1	TRBJ1-1	TGTGCCAGCAGCGTAGGGACAGGGGAAACTGAAGCTTTCTTT	CASSVGTGETEAFF
-	TRBV5-1	TRBD1	TRBJ2-4	TGCGCCTCCCGGGACAGGGAACTAGCCAAAAACATTCAGTACTTC	CASRDRELAKNIQYF
-	TRBV7-2	TRBD2	TRBJ2-7	TGTGCCAGCAGCTCACCCACGGGGGGGGAGCAGTACTTC	CASSSPTGGEQYF
-	TRBV4-1	TRBD1	TRBJ1-5	TGCGCCAGCAGCCAAGATGGCTTTGGACAGGATAATCAGCCCCAGCATTTT	CASSQDGFGQDNQPQHF
-	TRBV15	-	TRBJ2-1	TGTGCCACCAGCAGAGTCGCTATTTACAATGAGCAGTTCTTC	CATSRVAIYNEQFF
-	TRBV28	-	TRBJ2-2	TGTGCCAGCACTTTACTACTTCCCGGGGAGCTGTTTTTT	CASTLLLPGELFF
-	TRBV25-1	-	TRBJ2-2	TGTGCCAGCAGTGAAACTGTGGGTTTATCGGGCACCGGGGAGCTGTTTTTT	CASSETVGLSGTGELFF
-	TRBV10-3	-	TRBJ1-2	TGTGCCATCACCTGGACAGACTATGGCTACACCTTC	CAITWTDYGYTF
-	TRBV6-5	-	TRBJ2-7	TGTGCCAGCAGTTACTCAGGGGTCGAGCAGTACTTC	CASSYSGVEQYF
-	TRBV7-2	-	TRBJ1-1	TGTGCCAGCAGCTTCCTTACCATGAACACTGAAGCTTTCTTT	CASSFLTMNTEAFF
-	TRBV5-1	TRBD2	TRBJ2-5	TGCGCCAGCAGCAGGGGGACTAGCGGGTATACAGAGACCCAGTACTTC	CASSRGTSGYTETQYF
-	TRBV30	-	TRBJ2-2	TGTGCCTGGAGAGGGTCGTCCGGGGAGCTGTTTTTT	CAWRGSSGELFF
-	TRBV10-3	TRBD1	TRBJ2-7	TGTGCCATCAGTGGACAGGGAGACGGCTACGAGCAGTACTTC	CAISGQGDGYEQYF
-	TRBV12-5	TRBD1	TRBJ2-7	TGTGCTAGTGGTAACCGGACAGGAACCTACGAGCAGTACTTC	CASGNRTGTYEQYF
-	TRBV4-3	-	TRBJ2-6	TGCGCCAGCAGCCAAGTGTCAGGGACCAACGTCCTGACTTTC	CASSQVSGTNVLTF
-	TRBV7-6	-	TRBJ1-1	TGTGCCAGCAGCTTAGACTATAACACTGAAGCTTTCTTT	CASSLDYNTEAFF